The rows below give T cell receptor beta chains drawn from one sample of a study of T cell clusters in autoimmune cytopenias. TCRdb derives one entry per CDR3 protein from the multiplex PCR reads, leaving out DNA. This sample's table has 5,300 or so distinct CDR3 sequences. Sequencing was carried out using peripheral blood. These receptors were obtained from a human donor with an autoimmune cytopenia or autoimmune hepatitis (not recorded which). CDR3s include the opening cysteine and the closing phenylalanine or tryptophan. The order of the fields is V gene, J gene, clone size, CDR3 protein. Only part of the rows carry a size: once, few, many, or a class if the clone is expanded.

V: TRBV10-3; J: TRBJ2-4; size: NA; CDR3: CAISSGGGAKNIQYF
V: TRBV5-6; J: TRBJ2-3; size: medium-sized; CDR3: CASSPRTVPIAQYF
V: TRBV18; J: TRBJ1-2; size: medium-sized; CDR3: CASSPDGQTGGYTF
V: TRBV10-3; J: TRBJ1-5; size: medium-sized; CDR3: CAISETGGSNLQGQPQHF
V: TRBV29-1; J: TRBJ1-1; size: medium-sized; CDR3: CSVGRDGAEAFF
V: TRBV7-2; J: TRBJ1-6; size: NA; CDR3: CASSLAGGLYNSPLHF
V: TRBV10-3; J: TRBJ1-2; size: NA; CDR3: CAISDSRGNYGYTF
V: TRBV12-3/TRBV12-4; J: TRBJ2-2; size: medium-sized; CDR3: CAGNINTGELFF
V: TRBV5-5; J: TRBJ2-7; size: medium-sized; CDR3: CASSFDGGNAYEQYF
V: TRBV21-1; J: TRBJ1-2; size: NA; CDR3: CAFRARDGYTF
V: TRBV18; J: TRBJ2-7; size: NA; CDR3: CASSRGTGYYEQYF
V: TRBV5-4; J: TRBJ2-5; size: medium-sized; CDR3: CASSTGTEETQYF
V: TRBV6-2/TRBV6-3; J: TRBJ2-7; size: NA; CDR3: CASSPGGYEQYF
V: TRBV30; J: TRBJ2-3; size: medium-sized; CDR3: CAWNPKGDSDTQYF
V: TRBV5-6; J: TRBJ2-2; size: medium-sized; CDR3: CASSPGTSLSAGELFF
V: TRBV20-1; J: TRBJ2-7; size: NA; CDR3: CSASTGYEQYF
V: TRBV30; J: TRBJ2-5; size: medium-sized; CDR3: CACAGAGGQETQYF
V: TRBV7-9; J: TRBJ1-2; size: NA; CDR3: CASSPGLRPYGYTF
V: TRBV30; J: TRBJ2-6; size: NA; CDR3: CAWSEGSGANVLTF
V: TRBV5-6; J: TRBJ2-2; size: medium-sized; CDR3: CASSWRTGNTGELFF
V: TRBV20-1; J: TRBJ1-1; size: NA; CDR3: CSASETSITEAFF
V: TRBV18; J: TRBJ2-2; size: NA; CDR3: CASSPQENTGELFF